The present entry profiles one T cell receptor (beta chain) with its context. Caucasian individuals from Russia who were healthy and aged 6 to 90 acted as donors. Researchers report isolating at least 6 million PBMCs per sample. These data belong to a study of blood T cells in healthy people across ages. Study summary: Template-switching capture recovered about one barcoded beta molecule per two T cells.

Per germline, CDR1 SGHRS and CDR2 YFSETQ. This CDR3 spans 14 amino acids. A second roughly 6 to 12 cycle PCR used barcoded and J-beta primers. The authors tagged each cDNA molecule using a template-switch adaptor with 12 random nucleotides. TCRdb reanalysed the 5' RACE reads using MiXCR and keeps one entry per CDR3 protein. This sample has over 1,500,000 distinct CDR3 sequences, with just under 50% found just once. Sequenced material: blood. This TCR was sampled from a woman in her thirties or forties in good health. The chain is built from TRBV5-1 and TRBJ2-5, with 7 nucleotides matching TRBD2. The J call may be in error: the DNA end matches TRBJ2-7 better. The CDR3 reads CAFQRGPYPYEQYF. The CDR3 region has the DNA TGCGCCTTTCAGCGGGGTCCATATCCTTACGAGCAGTACTTC.